These T cell receptor beta chains were read from a single sample in a study of blood T cells in healthy people across ages. From the 5' RACE reads, TCRdb called clonotypes with MiXCR, one entry per CDR3 protein. Of hundreds of thousands of distinct CDR3 sequences listed, around half are singletons. The sequenced material came from blood. These receptors all come from a man aged 80 or over in good health. CDR3s include the opening cysteine and the closing phenylalanine or tryptophan. A D gene is named only where the DNA matches it firmly. Size tells how often a clone was seen (once, few, many) or the class of an expanded clone, and some rows leave it out.

. TRBJ2-3 . TRBV7-2 TGTGCCAGCAGCTTAGAAACGGGAGATGGGAAGCAGTATTTT CASSLETGDGKQYF
. TRBJ1-5 . TRBV7-2 TGTGCCAGCAGCTTACAGACGGGGGACGATCAGCCCCAGCATTTT CASSLQTGDDQPQHF
. TRBJ2-3 TRBD2 TRBV7-6 TGTGCCAGCAGCTTAGAGTCAGCGGGAGGCGGGGGGAAGCAGTATTTT CASSLESAGGGGKQYF
. TRBJ2-1 TRBD2 TRBV12-3/TRBV12-4 TGTGCCAGCAGCCCGCCCAGCGGCCTAGCGGGAGTCCACAATGAGCAGTGCTTC CASSPPSGLAGVHNEQCF
. TRBJ2-5 . TRBV18 TGTGCCAGCTCTGACCTTGAGGGGCAGTACTTC CASSDLEGQYF
few TRBJ2-7 . TRBV20-1 TGCCCGGCCAACTTTTCCGGAACCCAGTACTTC CPANFSGTQYF
. TRBJ2-7 . TRBV20-1 TGCAGTGCTTTAAGGGAGTTGGGCTACGAGCAGTACTTC CSALRELGYEQYF
. TRBJ1-1 TRBD1 TRBV6-5 TGTGCCAGCAGCCCGACAGGGATCAGGAACACTGAAGCTTTCTTT CASSPTGIRNTEAFF
few TRBJ1-1 . TRBV20-1 TGCAGACTACCGAACACTGAAGCTTTCTTT CRLPNTEAFF
few TRBJ2-7 TRBD2 TRBV7-2 TGTGCCAGCAGCCCACTAGCGGGAGGGCCAGATGAGCAGTACTTC CASSPLAGGPDEQYF
. TRBJ2-2 . TRBV20-1 TGCAGTGCTGCTGACAGACTAACGAACACCGGGGAGCTGTTTTTT CSAADRLTNTGELFF
many TRBJ2-3 TRBD2 TRBV7-8 TGTGCCAGCAGCGCCGGGACTAGCGGGAGCACAGATACGCAGTATTTT CASSAGTSGSTDTQYF
. TRBJ2-3 . TRBV27 TGTGCCAGCATAGGAGATACGCAGTATTTT CASIGDTQYF
. TRBJ2-3 . TRBV10-3 TGTGCCATCAGTGCTATTGGCCCCACTAGCACAGATACGCAGTATTTT CAISAIGPTSTDTQYF
. TRBJ1-2 TRBD1 TRBV20-1 TGCAGTGCTACCAGCGGGAGACAGGGATGGGATGGCTACACCTTC CSATSGRQGWDGYTF
. TRBJ1-2 . TRBV9 TGTGCCAGCAGCCCCCGTCCGCGACCCGCGGGAAATAACTATGGCTACACCTTC CASSPRPRPAGNNYGYTF
. TRBJ2-4 TRBD2 TRBV20-1 TGCAGTGCCGACCCGGGACTAGCGGGAGATATCTCAGCCAAAAACATTCAGTACTTC CSADPGLAGDISAKNIQYF
many TRBJ2-7 . TRBV7-9 TGTGCCAGCAGCTTAGCGAAGGGTACGTCCTACGAGCAGTACTTC CASSLAKGTSYEQYF
few TRBJ2-1 TRBD2 TRBV14 TGTGCCAGCAGCCAACCCCCACGGCTAGCGGGATTTAATGAGCAGTTCTTC CASSQPPRLAGFNEQFF
. TRBJ2-5 . TRBV25-1 TGTGCCAGCAGTAGACCAGGGACGGAAGAGACCCAGTACTTC CASSRPGTEETQYF
. TRBJ2-1 TRBD2 TRBV15 TGTGCCACCAACAGAGGACTAGCGGGTTTAGACAATGAGCAGTTCTTC CATNRGLAGLDNEQFF
. TRBJ2-1 TRBD2 TRBV11-3 TGTGCCTGTACGGTGACTAGCGAAAACAATGAGCAGTTCTTC CACTVTSENNEQFF
. TRBJ2-1 . TRBV12-3/TRBV12-4 TGTGCCAGCAGTTTATCCGGGAGCGTCAATGAGCAGTTCTTC CASSLSGSVNEQFF
. TRBJ2-1 TRBD1 TRBV4-2 TGTGCCAGCAGCTCGGCAGGGGGCGCGTACAATGAGCAGTTCTTC CASSSAGGAYNEQFF
few TRBJ1-5 TRBD1 TRBV10-3 TGTGCCATCAGAGGGACAGCAAATCAGCCCCAGCATTTT CAIRGTANQPQHF
many TRBJ1-1 . TRBV6-1 TGTGCCAGCAGTGAAACCCCCTTCACTGAAGCTTTCTTT CASSETPFTEAFF